The 23 T cell receptor beta chains in this list originate from one sample, sequenced in a study of technical replicates of blood from a handful of donors (dated by TCRdb to about 2017). Libraries were made using the immunoSEQ multiplex PCR assay. Here the immuneACCESS table is served through TCRdb, limited to in-frame sequences with V and J called. Missing clones are a known gap in these copies; in checked studies unresolved V genes cover under half, and the rest lacks a known reason. In all, the sample holds roughly 100,000 clones, and 95% of those were seen once. The ten largest clonotypes hold roughly 0.35% of the sample. The material sequenced was T cells isolated from PBMCs. These receptor sequences come from a human donor in good health.

The rearrangement links TRBV2 to TRBJ2-7, with TRBD1 matching over 11 bases. The CDR3 length is 20 residues. Losses at the gene ends were 0 bases for V and 1 base for J; bases not matched to a gene: 14. CDR1 and CDR2 from the germline V gene are SNHLY and FYNNEI. CDR3 bases: TGTGCCAGCAGTGAAGCGGTAGGACAGGGGGCGCTTTGGGTATCCTACGAGCAGTACTTC. Translating it yields CASSEAVGQGALWVSYEQYF.

J is TRBJ1-1 and V is TRBV4-2; D unclear. There are 15 residues in the CDR3. V lost 1 base and J lost 9, with 18 bases in between. The germline V gene encodes CDR1 LGHNA and CDR2 YNFKEQ. The CDR3 nucleotides read TGTGCCAGCAGCCAAGCTGACGGATCGAGGACTAAAGCTTTCTTT. Translating gives CASSQADGSRTKAFF.

The rearrangement links TRBV7-3 to TRBJ2-7, with unresolved D. The CDR3 consists of 13 residues. The germline V gene has CDR1 SGHTA and CDR2 FQGTGA. V was cut by 5 bases and J by 1 base, with 9 bases left in between. In DNA, the CDR3 is TGTGCCAGCAGCAGACGACATTCCTACGAGCAGTACTTC. Translation: CASSRRHSYEQYF.

This clone was found once. The V gene is TRBV7-8, the J gene TRBJ1-2; D possibly corresponds to TRBD1 (6 bases). V lost 5 bases to trimming and J lost 6 bases, with 10 bases between them. CDR3 size: 12 residues. CDR1 is SGHVS and CDR2 is FQNEAQ in the germline V gene. CDR3 sequence reads: CASSPDSHGYTF. As DNA, the CDR3 is TGTGCCAGCAGCCCGGACAGCCATGGCTACACCTTC.

V gene TRBV29-1 combines with J gene TRBJ2-7, with 9 nucleotides matching TRBD1. CDR3 length: 13 amino acids. Germline CDR1 reads SQVTM; CDR2 reads ANQGSEA. V lost 6 bases, J lost 4 bases, and 7 bases stayed unmatched. The CDR3 DNA is TGCAGCGTGACGGGGACAGGGATATACGAGCAGTACTTC. Translation: CSVTGTGIYEQYF.

This chain uses TRBV4-1 with TRBJ2-3; 9 bases map to TRBD2. The CDR3 contains 19 residues. The germline CDR1 and CDR2 sequences are MGHRA and YSYEKL. With V trimmed by 5 bases and J by 2 bases, 17 bases remained unmatched. The CDR3 coding sequence is TGCGCCAGCAGCACACCAAGGATTCCTAGCGGGGAATCCACAGATACGCAGTATTTT. Amino acid sequence: CASSTPRIPSGESTDTQYF.

This clone showed up just once. The V call is TRBV27, the J call TRBJ1-5; no clear D gene. Trimming pared 5 bases from V and 7 bases from J, leaving 15 bases between. The germline V gene encodes CDR1 MNHEY and CDR2 SMNVEV (reference sequence). This CDR3 contains 14 residues. This CDR3 reads CASSLSSGDQPQHF. The CDR3 DNA is TGTGCCAGCAGTCTAAGTTCGGGAGACCAGCCCCAGCATTTT.

This clone was detected once. The rearrangement joins TRBV18 to TRBJ2-1; weak D call: TRBD1 (6 bases). CDR3 length equals 12 residues. Germline V gene data show CDR1 as KGHSH and CDR2 as LQKENI. Deletions cut 8 bases from V and 5 bases from J, with 10 bases between. As DNA, the CDR3 is TGTGCCAGCACCAGGGGAAACAATGAGCAGTTCTTC. Its translation: CASTRGNNEQFF.

This clone came up once. The chain uses TRBV7-2 and TRBJ2-3; maybe TRBD2 (6 bases). The CDR3 is made up of 17 amino acids. Per germline, CDR1 SGHTA and CDR2 FQGNSA. V dropped 0 bases and J dropped 6 bases, with 19 bases sitting between them. The CDR3 reads CASSLAFRRDVGDTQYF. The CDR3 DNA follows: TGTGCCAGCAGCTTAGCGTTCAGGCGGGATGTCGGTGATACGCAGTATTTT.

The rearrangement joins TRBV19 to TRBJ2-1; D perhaps matches TRBD2 (6 bases). CDR3 length equals 16 residues. Trimming shortened V by 1 base and J by 0 bases, and 10 bases separated the two germline ends. CDR1 and CDR2 from the germline V gene are LNHDA and SQIVND (reference sequence). The CDR3 DNA reads as TGTGCCAGTAGTATAGGAAGCGGGTACTCCTACAATGAGCAGTTCTTC. Its protein is CASSIGSGYSYNEQFF.

This sequence joins TRBV7-2 and TRBJ2-1; the match to TRBD1 covers 10 bases. Germline V lookup: CDR1 SGHTA, CDR2 FQGNSA. The V gene end was trimmed by 6 bases and the J gene end by 2 bases; junction bases not matched to a gene: 7. CDR3 length: 16 amino acids. CDR3 in DNA: TGTGCCAGCAGGTCGGGACAGGGGCTTCCCTACAATGAGCAGTTCTTC. As protein: CASRSGQGLPYNEQFF.

The chain has TRBV30 and TRBJ1-2, with D hard to call. The V end lost 3 bases, the J end lost 4 bases, and 9 bases lay between the germline ends. CDR1 and CDR2 from the germline V gene are GTSNPN and SVGIG (reference sequence). The CDR3 covers 12 residues. The CDR3: CAWRLDPYGYTF. In nucleotides, the CDR3 is TGTGCCTGGAGACTAGATCCCTATGGCTACACCTTC.

This chain joins TRBV30 and TRBJ1-1; TRBD1 is a possible D gene (5 bases). V lost 2 bases to trimming and J lost 5 bases, with 12 bases between them. The CDR3 is 13 residues long. From germline, CDR1 is GTSNPN and CDR2 SVGIG (reference sequence). CDR3 amino acids: CAWSKGVRTEAFF. CDR3 nucleotide sequence: TGTGCCTGGAGTAAAGGGGTTAGGACTGAAGCTTTCTTT.

V usage is TRBV2 and J usage is TRBJ1-5; tentative D call: TRBD1 (5 bases). Between the trimmed V and J ends, which lost 3 bases and 4 bases, there was a span of 10 bases. Germline V gene data show CDR1 as SNHLY and CDR2 as FYNNEI. The CDR3 is 14 residues long. CDR3 coding DNA: TGTGCCAGCAGTGAGGGAGGGGCTAATCAGCCCCAGCATTTT. It translates to CASSEGGANQPQHF.

The chain recombines TRBV2 with TRBJ2-3; a possible D gene is TRBD2 (6 bases). CDR1 and CDR2 from the germline V gene are SNHLY and FYNNEI. CDR3 length equals 13 residues. Deletions cut 4 bases from V and 5 bases from J, with 10 bases between. The CDR3 spells CASSALAGDTQYF. In DNA, the CDR3 is TGTGCCAGCAGTGCACTAGCCGGAGATACGCAGTATTTT.

The chain uses TRBV19 and TRBJ1-5, with TRBD1 matching 8 bases. This CDR3 region has 18 residues. J lost 2 bases, V lost 7 bases, and 16 bases had no gene match. Germline-derived CDR1 and CDR2 are LNHDA and SQIVND (reference sequence). In nucleotides, the CDR3 is TGTGCCAGTAAGGACTACAGGGGGGGTATAGCTGGCAATCAGCCCCAGCATTTT. This translates into CASKDYRGGIAGNQPQHF.

This clone was found once. This chain joins TRBV7-2 and TRBJ2-3; TRBD2 aligns across 10 bases. The length of the CDR3 is 17 residues. Germline values: CDR1 SGHTA, CDR2 FQGNSA. The V segment lost 1 base and the J segment 3 bases; nucleotides outside the gene matches: 7. The chain's CDR3 is CASSLVPSGRFTDTQYF. CDR3 sequence (DNA): TGTGCCAGCAGCTTAGTCCCTAGCGGGAGATTTACAGATACGCAGTATTTT.

In this sample, this clone turned up once. The J gene is TRBJ2-2, the V gene TRBV5-6; maybe TRBD2 (5 bases). Germline V lookup: CDR1 SGHDT, CDR2 YYEEEE. The ends were cut back, 4 bases at V and 3 bases at J, with 13 bases in the middle. The CDR3 is 15 residues long. In nucleotides, the CDR3 is TGTGCCAGCAGCCCCTTGGGGAGAGACACCGGGGAGCTGTTTTTT. This sequence encodes CASSPLGRDTGELFF.

V is TRBV7-9 and J is TRBJ2-1; no reliable D call. V was trimmed by 5 bases and J by 0 bases, leaving 14 bases between them. CDR3 length: 16 amino acids. Germline V lookup: CDR1 SEHNR, CDR2 FQNEAQ (reference sequence). In DNA, the CDR3 is TGTGCCAGCAGCCCACTGTTGCAGCGCTCCTACAATGAGCAGTTCTTC. Protein sequence: CASSPLLQRSYNEQFF.

The J gene is TRBJ1-1, the V gene TRBV11-2, with TRBD1 matching over 7 bases. The CDR3 covers 15 residues. V lost 5 bases to trimming and J lost 6 bases; unmatched junction nucleotides: 12. Looked up from germline, CDR1 is SGHAT and CDR2 is FQNNGV. The CDR3, as DNA: TGTGCCAGCAGCCACTGGAGCGAGGGGGCGCCTGAAGCTTTCTTT. Encoded protein: CASSHWSEGAPEAFF. Combining the CDR3 with reference TRBV11-2 and TRBJ1-1 gives the whole variable domain EAGVAQSPRYKIIEKRQSVAFWCNPISGHATLYWYQQILGQGPKLLIQFQNNGVVDDSQLPKDRFSAERLKGVDSTLKIQPAKLEDSAVYLCASSHWSEGAPEAFFGQGTRLTVV.

This rearrangement joins TRBV19 to TRBJ2-7; TRBD2 might be the D (5 bases). The germline V gene encodes CDR1 LNHDA and CDR2 SQIVND (reference sequence). This CDR3 spans 15 amino acids. V dropped 5 bases and J dropped 1 base, with 15 bases sitting between them. CDR3 loop: CASSSQAEPSYEQYF. DNA of the CDR3: TGTGCCAGTAGTTCTCAAGCGGAGCCTTCCTACGAGCAGTACTTC.

In DNA, the CDR3 is TGTGCCGCACAGGGGGCGCGAGGCTACACCTTC. Protein sequence: CAAQGARGYTF. The rearrangement links TRBV6-5 to TRBJ1-2, with 9 bases identical to TRBD1. The CDR3 has 11 residues. Germline loops: CDR1 MNHEY, CDR2 SVGAGI. V lost 11 bases and J lost 8; bases outside the gene matches: 6.

The chain links TRBV9 to TRBJ2-5; a weak D match, TRBD2 (5 bases). Germline V CDR1 and CDR2: SGDLS, YYNGEE. Trimming removed 0 bases from V and 2 bases from J, with 14 bases in between. The CDR3 is 16 residues long. The CDR3: CASSVGTAPGQETQYF. For the CDR3, the DNA is TGTGCCAGCAGCGTAGGTACAGCCCCGGGGCAAGAGACCCAGTACTTC. The full variable domain, its missing parts supplied by reference TRBV9 and TRBJ2-5, is DSGVTQTPKHLITATGQRVTLRCSPRSGDLSVYWYQQSLDQGLQFLIQYYNGEERAKGNILERFSAQQFPDLHSELNLSSLELGDSALYFCASSVGTAPGQETQYFGPGTRLLVL.